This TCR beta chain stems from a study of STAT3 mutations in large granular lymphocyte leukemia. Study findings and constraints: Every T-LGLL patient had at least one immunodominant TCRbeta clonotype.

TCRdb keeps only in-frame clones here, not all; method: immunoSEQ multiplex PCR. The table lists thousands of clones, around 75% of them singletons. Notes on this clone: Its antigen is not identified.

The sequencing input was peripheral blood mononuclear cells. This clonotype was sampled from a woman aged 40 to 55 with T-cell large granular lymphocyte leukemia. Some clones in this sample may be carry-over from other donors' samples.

The CDR3 protein is CASSQSSASTDTQYF. In nucleotides, the CDR3 is TGTGCCAGCAGTCAAAGCTCTGCTAGCACAGATACGCAGTATTTT. The chain is built from TRBV6-5 and TRBJ2-3; D uncertain. Germline CDR1 and CDR2: MNHEY and SVGAGI. V lost 5 bases, J lost 0 bases, and 12 bases lay in between. This CDR3 has 15 amino acids.